This T cell receptor (beta chain) was found in a study of blood T cell repertoires in COVID-19. Whole-study context: Donors in the United States, Italy and Spain gave samples during acute or convalescent COVID-19. Sources were T cells, B-cell-depleted T cells, or PBMCs; the material itself was cDNA or gDNA.

In the original processing: Reference gene primer amplification yielded estimated nucleated cell counts. Assay: immunoSEQ multiplex PCR; the TCRdb copy retains only in-frame clones and omits some. D and trimming come from the DNA, and the V and J calls and clone size come from that table. Of tens of thousands of clones listed, around 76% were seen once; the top ten hold 15%. This clone was picked up one time. The CDR3 has 17 amino acids. The germline CDR1 and CDR2 sequences are SGHAT and FQNNGV. V shed 0 bases and J 8 bases; nucleotides not matched to a gene: 12. Specimen: peripheral blood. This TCR was sampled from a human donor in a cohort sampled during active COVID-19. The chain combines TRBV11-2 with TRBJ1-2; 10 nucleotides line up with TRBD1. The CDR3 DNA follows: TGTGCCAGCAGCTTAGAGGCGGATGCCGGGACAGGGGAAGGCTACACCTTC. Amino acid sequence: CASSLEADAGTGEGYTF.